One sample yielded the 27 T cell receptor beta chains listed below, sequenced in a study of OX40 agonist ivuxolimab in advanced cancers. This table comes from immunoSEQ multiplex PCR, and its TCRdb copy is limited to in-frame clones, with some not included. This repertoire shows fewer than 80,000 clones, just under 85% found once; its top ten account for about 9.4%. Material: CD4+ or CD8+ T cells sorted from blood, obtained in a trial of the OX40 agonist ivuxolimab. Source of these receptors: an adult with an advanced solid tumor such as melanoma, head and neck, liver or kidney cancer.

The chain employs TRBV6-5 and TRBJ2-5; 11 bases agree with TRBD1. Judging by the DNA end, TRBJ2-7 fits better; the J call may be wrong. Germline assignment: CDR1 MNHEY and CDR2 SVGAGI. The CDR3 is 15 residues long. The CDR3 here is CASSYSGTGGYEQYF. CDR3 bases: TGTGCCAGCAGTTACTCCGGGACAGGGGGCTACGAGCAGTACTTC.

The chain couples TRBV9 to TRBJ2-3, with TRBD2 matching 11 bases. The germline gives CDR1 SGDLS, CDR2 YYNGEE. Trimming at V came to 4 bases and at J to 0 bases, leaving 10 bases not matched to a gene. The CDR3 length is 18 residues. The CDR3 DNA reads TGTGCCAGCAGCCCCCGTGATAGCGGGAGGGCTAGCACAGATACGCAGTATTTT. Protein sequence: CASSPRDSGRASTDTQYF.

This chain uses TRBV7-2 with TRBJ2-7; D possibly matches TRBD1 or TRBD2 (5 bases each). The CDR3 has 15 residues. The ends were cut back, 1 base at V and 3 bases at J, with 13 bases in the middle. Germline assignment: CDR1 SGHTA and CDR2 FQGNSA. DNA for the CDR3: TGTGCCAGCAGCTTAGTCGGGGCTAGGGACTACGAGCAGTACTTC. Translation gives CASSLVGARDYEQYF.

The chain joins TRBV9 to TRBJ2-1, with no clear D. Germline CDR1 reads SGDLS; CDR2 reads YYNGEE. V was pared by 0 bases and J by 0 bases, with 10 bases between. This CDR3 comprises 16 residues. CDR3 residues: CASSVAWLASYNEQFF. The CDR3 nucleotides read TGTGCCAGCAGCGTAGCGTGGCTGGCCTCCTACAATGAGCAGTTCTTC.

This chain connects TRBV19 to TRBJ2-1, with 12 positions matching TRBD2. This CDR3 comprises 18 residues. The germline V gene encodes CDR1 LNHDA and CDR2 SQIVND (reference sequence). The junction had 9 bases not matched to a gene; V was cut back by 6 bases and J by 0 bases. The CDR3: CASSRGLAGGGSYNEQFF. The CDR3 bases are TGTGCCAGTAGCCGAGGGCTAGCGGGAGGGGGCTCCTACAATGAGCAGTTCTTC.

CDR3 DNA: TGTGCCAGCAGTAGAGAGAGCTCCTATAATTCACCCCTCCACTTT. This gives the protein CASSRESSYNSPLHF. This rearrangement joins TRBV2 to TRBJ1-6; D is unresolved. The CDR3 has 15 residues. Germline V gives CDR1 SNHLY, CDR2 FYNNEI. V was clipped by 5 bases and J by 0 bases, with 8 bases between them. Complete variable domain (other parts from reference TRBV2 and TRBJ1-6): EPEVTQTPSHQVTQMGQEVILRCVPISNHLYFYWYRQILGQKVEFLVSFYNNEISEKSEIFDDQFSVERPDGSNFTLKIRSTKLEDSAMYFCASSRESSYNSPLHFGNGTRLTVT.

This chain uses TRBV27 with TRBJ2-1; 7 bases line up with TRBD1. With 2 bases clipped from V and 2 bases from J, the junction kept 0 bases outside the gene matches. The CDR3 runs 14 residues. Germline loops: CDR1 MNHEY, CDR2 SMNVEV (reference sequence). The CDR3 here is CASSLQGAYNEQFF. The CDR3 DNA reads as TGTGCCAGCAGTTTACAGGGGGCCTACAATGAGCAGTTCTTC.

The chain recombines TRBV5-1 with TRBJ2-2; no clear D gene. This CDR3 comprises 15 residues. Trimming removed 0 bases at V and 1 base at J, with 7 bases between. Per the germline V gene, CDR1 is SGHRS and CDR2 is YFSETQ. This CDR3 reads CASSLAQVNTGELFF. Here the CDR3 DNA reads TGCGCCAGCAGCTTGGCGCAGGTGAACACCGGGGAGCTGTTTTTT.

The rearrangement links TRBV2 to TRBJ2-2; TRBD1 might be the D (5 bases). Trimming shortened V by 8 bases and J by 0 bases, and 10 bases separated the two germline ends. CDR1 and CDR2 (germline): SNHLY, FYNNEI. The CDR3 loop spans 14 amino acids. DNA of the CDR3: TGTGCCAGCGGGCAGGGAACGAACACCGGGGAGCTGTTTTTT. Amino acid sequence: CASGQGTNTGELFF.

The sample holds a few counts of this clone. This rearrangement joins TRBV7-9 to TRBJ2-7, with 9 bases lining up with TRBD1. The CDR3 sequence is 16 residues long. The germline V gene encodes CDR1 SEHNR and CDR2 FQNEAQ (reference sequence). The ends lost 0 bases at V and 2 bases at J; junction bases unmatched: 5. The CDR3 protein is CASSLADRGLAYEQYF. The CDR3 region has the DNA TGTGCCAGCAGCTTAGCGGACAGGGGATTAGCCTACGAGCAGTACTTC.

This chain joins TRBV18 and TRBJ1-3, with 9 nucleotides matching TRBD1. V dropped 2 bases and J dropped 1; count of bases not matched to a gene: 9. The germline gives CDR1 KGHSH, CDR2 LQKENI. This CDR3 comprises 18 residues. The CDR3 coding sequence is TGTGCCAGCTCACCAACGGGACAGGGTATCGGGTCTGGAAACACCATATATTTT. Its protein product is CASSPTGQGIGSGNTIYF.

CDR3 DNA: TGTGCCAGCAGCGTAGGCGCAGGGTGGATCAATGAGCAGTTCTTC. This codes for CASSVGAGWINEQFF. V usage is TRBV9 and J usage is TRBJ2-1, with D perhaps matching TRBD1 (5 bases). Trimming shortened V by 0 bases and J by 6 bases, and 13 bases separated the two germline ends. CDR1 and CDR2 from the germline V gene are SGDLS and YYNGEE. The CDR3 is 15 residues long.

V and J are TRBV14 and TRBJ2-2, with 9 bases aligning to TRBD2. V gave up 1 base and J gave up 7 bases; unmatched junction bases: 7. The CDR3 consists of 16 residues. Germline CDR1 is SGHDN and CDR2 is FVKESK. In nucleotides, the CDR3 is TGTGCCAGCAGCCAAGCAAGGACTAGCGTGATCGGGGAGCTGTTTTTT. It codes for CASSQARTSVIGELFF.

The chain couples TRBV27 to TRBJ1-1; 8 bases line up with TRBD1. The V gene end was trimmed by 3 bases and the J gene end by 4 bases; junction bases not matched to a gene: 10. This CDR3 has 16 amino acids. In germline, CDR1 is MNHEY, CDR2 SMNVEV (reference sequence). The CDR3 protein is CASSFGDRGFATEAFF. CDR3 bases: TGTGCCAGCAGTTTTGGAGACAGGGGTTTTGCCACTGAAGCTTTCTTT.

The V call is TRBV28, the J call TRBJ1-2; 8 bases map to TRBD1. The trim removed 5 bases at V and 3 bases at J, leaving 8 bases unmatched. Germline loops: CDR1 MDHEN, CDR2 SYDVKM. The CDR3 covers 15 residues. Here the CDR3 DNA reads TGTGCCAGCAGTCCGGACAGGGCTTCATACTATGGCTACACCTTC. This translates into CASSPDRASYYGYTF.

In DNA form, the CDR3 reads TGTGCCAGCAGCTTCGGGACAGCTGAAAAACTGTTTTTT. Its protein is CASSFGTAEKLFF. This sequence joins TRBV5-6 and TRBJ1-4, with 7 bases that match TRBD1. V gave up 2 bases and J gave up 7 bases; unmatched junction bases: 2. CDR3 length: 13 amino acids. Germline V gene lookup returns CDR1 SGHDT and CDR2 YYEEEE.

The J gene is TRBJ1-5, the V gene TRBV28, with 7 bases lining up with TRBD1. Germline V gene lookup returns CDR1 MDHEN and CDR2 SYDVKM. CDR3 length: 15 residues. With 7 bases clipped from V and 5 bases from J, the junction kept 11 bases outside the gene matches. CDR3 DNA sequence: TGTGCCAGCATGACCGAGGGGCAGGGGGATCAGCCCCAGCATTTT. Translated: CASMTEGQGDQPQHF.

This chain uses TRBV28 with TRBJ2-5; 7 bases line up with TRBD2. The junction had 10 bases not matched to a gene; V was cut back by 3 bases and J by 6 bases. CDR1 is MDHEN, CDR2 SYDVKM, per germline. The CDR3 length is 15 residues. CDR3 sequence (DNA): TGTGCCAGCAGTTTGGCGGGGGAGTATTGGAAGACCCAGTACTTC. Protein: CASSLAGEYWKTQYF.

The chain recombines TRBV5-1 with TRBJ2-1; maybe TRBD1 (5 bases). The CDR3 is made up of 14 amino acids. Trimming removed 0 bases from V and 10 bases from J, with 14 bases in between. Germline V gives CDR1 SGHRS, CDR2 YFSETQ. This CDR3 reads CASSLDPGQSEQFF. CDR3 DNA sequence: TGCGCCAGCAGCTTGGATCCAGGACAAAGCGAGCAGTTCTTC.

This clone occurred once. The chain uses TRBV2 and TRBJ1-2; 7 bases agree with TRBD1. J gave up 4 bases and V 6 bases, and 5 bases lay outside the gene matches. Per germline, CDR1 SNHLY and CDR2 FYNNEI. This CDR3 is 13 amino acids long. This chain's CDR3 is CASSPGGAYGYTF. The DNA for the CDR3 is TGTGCCAGCAGCCCAGGGGGAGCCTATGGCTACACCTTC.

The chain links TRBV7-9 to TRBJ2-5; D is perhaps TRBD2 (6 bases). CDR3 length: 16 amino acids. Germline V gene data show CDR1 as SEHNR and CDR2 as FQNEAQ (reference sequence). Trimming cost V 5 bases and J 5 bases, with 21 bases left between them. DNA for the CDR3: TGTGCCAGCAGCCGTCTTGTAAGCGTAGGGAGGGAGACCCAGTACTTC. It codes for CASSRLVSVGRETQYF.

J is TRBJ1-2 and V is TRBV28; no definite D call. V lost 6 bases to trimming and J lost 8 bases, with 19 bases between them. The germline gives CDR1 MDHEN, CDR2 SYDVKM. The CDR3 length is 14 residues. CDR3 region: CASSPPGNILGYTF. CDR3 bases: TGTGCCAGCAGCCCACCGGGAAATATCCTCGGCTACACCTTC.

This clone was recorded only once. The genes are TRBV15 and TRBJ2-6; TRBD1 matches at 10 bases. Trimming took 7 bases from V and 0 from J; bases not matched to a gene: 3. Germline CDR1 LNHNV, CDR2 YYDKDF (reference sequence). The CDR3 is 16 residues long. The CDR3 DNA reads TGTGCCACCAACCGGGACAGGGGCTCTGGGGCCAACGTCCTGACTTTC. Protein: CATNRDRGSGANVLTF. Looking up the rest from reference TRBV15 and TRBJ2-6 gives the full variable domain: DAMVIQNPRYQVTQFGKPVTLSCSQTLNHNVMYWYQQKSSQAPKLLFHYYDKDFNNEADTPDNFQSRRPNTSFCFLDIRSPGLGDTAMYLCATNRDRGSGANVLTFGAGSRLTVL.

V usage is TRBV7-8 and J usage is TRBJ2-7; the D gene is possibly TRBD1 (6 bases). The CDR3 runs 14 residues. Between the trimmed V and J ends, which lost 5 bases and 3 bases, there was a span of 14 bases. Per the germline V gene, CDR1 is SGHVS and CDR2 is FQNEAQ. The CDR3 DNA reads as TGTGCCAGCAGCCAAAAGGGACAAAACTACGAGCAGTACTTC. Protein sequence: CASSQKGQNYEQYF.

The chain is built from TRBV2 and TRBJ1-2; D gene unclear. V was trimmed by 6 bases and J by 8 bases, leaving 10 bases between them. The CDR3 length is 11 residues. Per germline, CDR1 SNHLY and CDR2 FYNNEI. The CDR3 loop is CASRGRSGYTF. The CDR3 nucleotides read TGTGCCAGCAGGGGCAGGAGCGGCTACACCTTC.

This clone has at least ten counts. The CDR3, as DNA: TGTGCCAGCAGCCCGGGACAGTATAATTCACCCCTCCACTTT. It encodes CASSPGQYNSPLHF. V and J are TRBV9 and TRBJ1-6, with TRBD1 matching over 7 bases. The CDR3 totals 14 residues. V gave up 4 bases and J gave up 4 bases; unmatched junction bases: 2. Germline V gene sequence: CDR1 SGDLS, CDR2 YYNGEE.

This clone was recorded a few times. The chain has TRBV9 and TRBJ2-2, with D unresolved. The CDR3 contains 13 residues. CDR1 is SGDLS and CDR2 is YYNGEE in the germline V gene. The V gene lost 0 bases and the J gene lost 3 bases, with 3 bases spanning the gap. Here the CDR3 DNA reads TGTGCCAGCAGCGTAGTCGACACCGGGGAGCTGTTTTTT. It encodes CASSVVDTGELFF.